This T cell receptor (beta chain) was identified in a study of T cells in Graves' hyperthyroidism and ophthalmopathy. Whole-study results and caveats: Blood shared most expanded thyroid clonotypes above 0.001.

Details on this clonotype: Its specificity is not known.

Exclusion of patients followed from uncontrolled infection, other autoimmune disease, pregnancy or lactation. CDR1 and CDR2 (germline): MNHEY, SVGEGT. CDR3 size: 14 residues. The trim removed 5 bases at V and 7 bases at J, leaving 5 bases unmatched. RNA transcripts were the template for amplifying TCR beta CDR3 regions. Researchers ran a first-round RT-PCR on the TCR CDR3 using the HTBI primer set. MiXCR was run by TCRdb on the multiplex PCR reads, yielding one entry per CDR3 protein. This sample yields about 740,000 distinct CDR3 sequences, of which 13% to 15% are seen a single time; roughly a tenth belongs to the top ten.

The clonotype originates from a woman younger than 35 with Graves' hyperthyroidism. Sequenced input: blood. This chain connects TRBV6-2 or TRBV6-3 to TRBJ1-6; 7 bases map to TRBD1. CDR3 amino acids: CASSITGENSPLHF. The CDR3 coding sequence is TGTGCCAGCAGTATTACAGGGGAGAATTCACCCCTCCACTTT.